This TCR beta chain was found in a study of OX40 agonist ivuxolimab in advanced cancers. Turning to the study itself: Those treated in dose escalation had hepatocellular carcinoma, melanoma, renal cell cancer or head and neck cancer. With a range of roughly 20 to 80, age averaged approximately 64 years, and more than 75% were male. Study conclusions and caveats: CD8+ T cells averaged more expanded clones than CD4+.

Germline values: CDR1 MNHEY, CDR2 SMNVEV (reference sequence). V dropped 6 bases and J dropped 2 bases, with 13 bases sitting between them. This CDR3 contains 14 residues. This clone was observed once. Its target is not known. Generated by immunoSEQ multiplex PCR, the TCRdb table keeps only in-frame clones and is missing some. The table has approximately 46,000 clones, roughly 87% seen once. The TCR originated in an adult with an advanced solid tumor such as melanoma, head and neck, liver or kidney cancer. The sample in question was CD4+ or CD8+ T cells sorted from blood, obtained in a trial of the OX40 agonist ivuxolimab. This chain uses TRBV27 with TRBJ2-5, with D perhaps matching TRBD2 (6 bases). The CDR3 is CASSPSGLQETQYF. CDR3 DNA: TGTGCCAGCAGCCCATCGGGACTTCAAGAGACCCAGTACTTC.